The clone carrying this T cell receptor (beta chain) was detected many times. What it binds is not known. Trimming stripped 5 bases from V and 6 bases from J, with 11 bases between. The CDR3 runs to 13 residues. Germline V gives CDR1 SQVTM, CDR2 ANQGSEA. The data were obtained in a study of CD8 T cells in ankylosing spondylitis. Regarding the study as a whole: Disease-linked clones bore a CD8+ phenotype, appearing relatively rarely in peripheral blood. Matched ankylosing spondylitis synovial fluid reportedly contained a significantly enriched population of disease-linked clones. Previously reported in reactive arthritis synovial fluid and blood were some of the motif variants. A TCR beta motif of roughly 8 highly homologous variants appeared characteristic of ankylosing spondylitis blood.

Preparation of TCR beta libraries was done by quantitative 5'-RACE with molecular barcodes. In TCRdb, the 5' RACE reads were re-called with MiXCR into one record per CDR3 protein. Of 700,000 to 850,000 distinct CDR3 sequences in the sample, around 11% are singletons; the top ten hold approximately 0.5%. The V call is TRBV29-1, the J call TRBJ1-6; weak D call: TRBD1 (5 bases). The sequencing input was blood, either unsorted or a sorted T cell fraction (not recorded which). This receptor was obtained from a male donor with ankylosing spondylitis. CDR3 region: CSVSRDANSPLHF. In DNA, the CDR3 is TGCAGCGTTAGTAGGGACGCTAATTCACCCCTCCACTTT.